One and the same sample provided the 10 T cell receptor beta chains below, sequenced in a study of OX40 agonist ivuxolimab in advanced cancers. Produced via immunoSEQ multiplex PCR; TCRdb's table is partial and in-frame only. The profile shows around 38,000 clones, 92% of them singletons. Sample: CD4+ or CD8+ T cells sorted from blood, taken in a trial of the OX40 agonist ivuxolimab. The receptor source for this set is an adult with an advanced solid tumor such as melanoma, head and neck, liver or kidney cancer.

The CDR3 DNA reads as TGTGCCAGCAGTTTCCAAGCCGGGACAGACTATGGCTACACCTTC. Translated, it gives CASSFQAGTDYGYTF. V and J are TRBV6-5 and TRBJ1-2, with 7 bases that match TRBD1. Looked up from germline, CDR1 is MNHEY and CDR2 is SVGAGI. V lost 4 bases and J lost 3; bases outside the gene matches: 8. This CDR3 is 15 amino acids long.

This rearrangement joins TRBV5-4 to TRBJ2-7, with D uncertain. The V end was cut by 3 bases, the J end by 6 bases, with 13 bases between. CDR1 SGHNT and CDR2 YYREEE come from the germline V gene (reference sequence). The CDR3 runs to 13 residues. CDR3 nucleotide sequence: TGTGCCAGCAGCTCGGCAGTGAGCTCCGAGCAGTACTTC. Translated: CASSSAVSSEQYF.

The V and J genes are TRBV27 and TRBJ1-5, with D tentatively TRBD1 (5 bases). The CDR3 runs to 14 residues. In germline, CDR1 is MNHEY, CDR2 SMNVEV (reference sequence). Trimming shortened V by 4 bases and J by 6 bases, and 13 bases separated the two germline ends. CDR3 DNA: TGTGCCAGCAGTTCTTTGACAGATCGTCAGCCCCAGCATTTT. Translated: CASSSLTDRQPQHF.

CDR3 sequence reads: CSVQGLEMLETQYF. The CDR3 nucleotides are TGCAGCGTCCAAGGACTAGAGATGTTAGAGACCCAGTACTTC. The chain couples TRBV29-1 to TRBJ2-5, with 7 bases identical to TRBD2. V shed 6 bases and J 4 bases; nucleotides not matched to a gene: 11. From germline, CDR1 is SQVTM and CDR2 ANQGSEA. CDR3 length equals 14 residues.

The gene calls are TRBV19 and TRBJ2-1; D is unresolved. Trimming took 5 bases from V and 1 from J, leaving 6 bases between them. The germline V gene encodes CDR1 LNHDA and CDR2 SQIVND (reference sequence). The CDR3 runs 13 residues. CDR3 in amino acids: CASSSGSYNEQFF. The CDR3 DNA is TGTGCCAGTAGTTCCGGGTCCTACAATGAGCAGTTCTTC.

Points on this clone: The sample holds other DNA sequences that translate to the same CDR3. The rearrangement uses TRBV6-1 and TRBJ2-1, with TRBD1 matching 12 bases. V lost 4 bases, J lost 7 bases, and 8 bases stayed unmatched. The CDR3 loop spans 16 amino acids. The germline V gene has CDR1 MNHNS and CDR2 SASEGT. The chain's CDR3 is CASSGPGQGAGNEQFF. DNA for the CDR3: TGTGCCAGCAGTGGGCCGGGACAGGGGGCAGGAAATGAGCAGTTCTTC.

The CDR3 loop is CASSLTAGGPIIDTQYF. CDR3 sequence (DNA): TGTGCCAGCAGCTTAACGGCGGGAGGGCCGATCATAGATACGCAGTATTTT. The chain links TRBV7-2 to TRBJ2-3; TRBD2 agrees at 9 bases. The junction had 11 bases not matched to a gene; V was cut back by 2 bases and J by 5 bases. This CDR3 is built from 17 residues. In germline, CDR1 is SGHTA, CDR2 FQGNSA.

This chain links TRBV6-6 with TRBJ2-1; 9 nucleotides agree with TRBD2. V lost 5 bases and J lost 4; bases outside the gene matches: 9. Germline CDR1 reads MNHNY; CDR2 reads SVGAGI (reference sequence). CDR3 length: 16 residues. The CDR3 sequence is CASSRTSGPIYNEQFF. The CDR3, as DNA: TGTGCCAGCAGTAGAACTAGCGGGCCAATATACAATGAGCAGTTCTTC.

The chain links TRBV7-9 to TRBJ1-1; D perhaps matches TRBD1 (6 bases). Germline CDR1 is SEHNR and CDR2 is FQNEAQ (reference sequence). Between the trimmed V and J ends, which lost 1 base and 1 base, there was a span of 16 bases. The CDR3 runs 17 residues. DNA of the CDR3: TGTGCCAGCAGCTTAGGGACTTCAGGGGCCTGGAACACTGAAGCTTTCTTT. This translates into CASSLGTSGAWNTEAFF.

The rearrangement uses TRBV2 and TRBJ2-1; 11 positions match TRBD2. Germline V gene sequence: CDR1 SNHLY, CDR2 FYNNEI. V lost 8 bases and J lost 9; bases outside the gene matches: 9. There are 14 residues in the CDR3. CDR3 sequence reads: CASLSSGRSSEQFF. The CDR3 DNA follows: TGTGCCAGCTTGTCTAGCGGGAGGTCAAGTGAGCAGTTCTTC.